This T cell receptor beta chain was sequenced for a study of T cells in Graves' hyperthyroidism and ophthalmopathy. This clonotype was counted at least ten times. RNA transcripts provided the source from which TCR beta CDR3 regions were amplified. A set of HTBI primers served as the primers for a first-round RT-PCR of the TCR CDR3. TCRdb used MiXCR to reprocess the multiplex PCR reads, holding one entry per CDR3 protein. Of 400,000 or so distinct CDR3 sequences detected, about an eighth appear once; the ten largest clones hold around 28%. The TCR comes from a man over 45 with Graves' ophthalmopathy. The sample consisted of blood.

The CDR3 DNA is TGTGCCAGCAGCAGAGGACAGTCCGGCTACACCTTC. Translated: CASSRGQSGYTF. This chain connects TRBV5-5 to TRBJ1-2; tentatively, D is TRBD1 (6 bases). The CDR3 has 12 residues. V was pared by 4 bases and J by 8 bases, with 12 bases between. The germline V gene encodes CDR1 SGHKS and CDR2 YYEKEE (reference sequence).